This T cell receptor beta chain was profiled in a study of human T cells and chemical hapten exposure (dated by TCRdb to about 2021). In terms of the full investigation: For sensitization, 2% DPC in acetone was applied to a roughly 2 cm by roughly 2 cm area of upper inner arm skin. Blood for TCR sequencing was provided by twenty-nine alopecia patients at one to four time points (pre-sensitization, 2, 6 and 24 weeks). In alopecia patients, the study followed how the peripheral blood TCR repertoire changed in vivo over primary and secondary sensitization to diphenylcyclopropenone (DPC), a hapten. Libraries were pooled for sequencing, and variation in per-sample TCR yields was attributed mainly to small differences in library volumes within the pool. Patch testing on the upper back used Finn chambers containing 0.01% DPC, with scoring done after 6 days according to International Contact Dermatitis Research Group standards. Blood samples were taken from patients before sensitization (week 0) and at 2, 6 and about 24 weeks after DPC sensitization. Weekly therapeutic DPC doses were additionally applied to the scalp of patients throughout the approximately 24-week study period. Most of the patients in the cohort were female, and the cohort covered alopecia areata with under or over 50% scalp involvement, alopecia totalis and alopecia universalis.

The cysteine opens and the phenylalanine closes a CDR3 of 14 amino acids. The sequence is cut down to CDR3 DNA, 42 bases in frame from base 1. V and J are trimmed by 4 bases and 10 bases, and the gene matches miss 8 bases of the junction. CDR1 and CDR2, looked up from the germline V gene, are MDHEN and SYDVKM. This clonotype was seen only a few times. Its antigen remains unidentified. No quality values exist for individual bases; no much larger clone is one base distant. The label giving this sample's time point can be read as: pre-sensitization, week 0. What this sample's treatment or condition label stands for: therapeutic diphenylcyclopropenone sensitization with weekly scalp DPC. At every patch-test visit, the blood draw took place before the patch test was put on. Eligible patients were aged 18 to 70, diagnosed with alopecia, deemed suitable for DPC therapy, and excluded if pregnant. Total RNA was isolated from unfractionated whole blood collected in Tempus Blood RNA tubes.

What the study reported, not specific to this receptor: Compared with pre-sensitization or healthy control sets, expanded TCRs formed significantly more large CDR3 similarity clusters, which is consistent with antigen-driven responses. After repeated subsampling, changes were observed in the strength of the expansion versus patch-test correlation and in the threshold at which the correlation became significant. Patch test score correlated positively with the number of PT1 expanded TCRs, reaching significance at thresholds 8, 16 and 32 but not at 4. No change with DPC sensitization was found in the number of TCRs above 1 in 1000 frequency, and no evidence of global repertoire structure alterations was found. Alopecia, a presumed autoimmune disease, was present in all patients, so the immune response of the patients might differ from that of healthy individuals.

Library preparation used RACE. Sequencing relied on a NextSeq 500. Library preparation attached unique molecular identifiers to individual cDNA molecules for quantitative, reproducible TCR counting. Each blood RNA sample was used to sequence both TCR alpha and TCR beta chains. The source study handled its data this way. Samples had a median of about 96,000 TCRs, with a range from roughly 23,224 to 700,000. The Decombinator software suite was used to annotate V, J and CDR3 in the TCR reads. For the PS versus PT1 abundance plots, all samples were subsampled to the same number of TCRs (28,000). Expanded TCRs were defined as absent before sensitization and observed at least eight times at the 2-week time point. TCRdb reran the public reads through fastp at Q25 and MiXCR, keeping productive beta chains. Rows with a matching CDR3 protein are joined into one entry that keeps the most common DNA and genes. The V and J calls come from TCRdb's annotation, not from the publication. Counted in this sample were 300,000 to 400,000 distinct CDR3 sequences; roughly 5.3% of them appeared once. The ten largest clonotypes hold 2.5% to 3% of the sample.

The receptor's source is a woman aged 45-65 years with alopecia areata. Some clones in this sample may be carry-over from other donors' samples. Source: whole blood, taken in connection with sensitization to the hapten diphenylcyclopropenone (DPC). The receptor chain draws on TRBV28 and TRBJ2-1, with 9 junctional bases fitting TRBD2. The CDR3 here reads CASSWEREAREQFF. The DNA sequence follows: TGTGCCAGCAGTTGGGAGCGGGAGGCCCGGGAGCAGTTCTTC.